One and the same sample provided the 17 T cell receptor beta chains below, sequenced in a study of synovial regulatory T cells in juvenile arthritis. Libraries were prepared by immunoSEQ multiplex PCR; TCRdb keeps only in-frame clonotypes and omits some of them. This sample's table has more than 8,000 clones. Sequenced sample: Treg cells from blood. Stated subset: remaining (HLA-DR-negative) circulating blood Treg cells. These TCRs come from a donor aged 2-30 years with juvenile idiopathic arthritis.

The CDR3 is CASSASGGADTQYF. The gene calls are TRBV6-4 and TRBJ2-3; checking the TCRdb D call of TRBD2 is not possible without DNA. Germline CDR1 MRHNA, CDR2 SNTAGT. This CDR3 has 14 amino acids. Only the protein is available.

The V call is TRBV18, the J call TRBJ1-4. The CDR3 loop spans 12 amino acids. DNA for this receptor is not on file. The germline CDR1 and CDR2 sequences are KGHSH and LQKENI. The CDR3 loop is CASSPQDEKLFF. Together with reference TRBV18 and TRBJ1-4, the CDR3 gives the full variable domain: NAGVMQNPRHLVRRRGQEARLRCSPMKGHSHVYWYRQLPEEGLKFMVYLQKENIIDESGMPKERFSAEFPKEGPSILRIQQVVRGDSAAYFCASSPQDEKLFFGSGTQLSVL.

The chain has TRBV4-1 and TRBJ1-3; TCRdb's D call, TRBD1, is unchecked because there is no DNA. This CDR3 region has 15 residues. No DNA sequence was recorded. Per the germline V gene, CDR1 is MGHRA and CDR2 is YSYEKL. The CDR3 sequence: CASSQVAGIRNTIYF.

The chain carries TRBV28 and TRBJ1-5. Germline loops: CDR1 MDHEN, CDR2 SYDVKM. The CDR3 spans 17 residues. DNA was not recorded. The CDR3 sequence is CASSLSVVGSGNQPQHF. Using reference TRBV28 and TRBJ1-5 for the parts outside the CDR3, the full variable domain is DVKVTQSSRYLVKRTGEKVFLECVQDMDHENMFWYRQDPGLGLRLIYFSYDVKMKEKGDIPEGYSVSREKKERFSLILESASTNQTSMYLCASSLSVVGSGNQPQHFGDGTRLSIL.

V gene TRBV4-3 combines with J gene TRBJ1-4. In germline, CDR1 is LGHNA, CDR2 YSLEER. The CDR3 sequence is 14 residues long. Only the protein sequence is given. The CDR3 region is CASSIDSGNEKLFF.

The chain links TRBV5-1 to TRBJ2-2; no DNA is available, so the TRBD2 call from TCRdb remains unchecked. Germline loops: CDR1 SGHRS, CDR2 YFSETQ. This CDR3 spans 14 amino acids. No DNA is recorded. CDR3 sequence reads: CASRGGGNTGELFF.

This chain links TRBV5-5 with TRBJ1-6. CDR3 length: 15 amino acids. The DNA sequence is not available. The germline CDR1 and CDR2 sequences are SGHKS and YYEKEE (reference sequence). CDR3 protein: CASSSDPLHNSPLHF.

The chain links TRBV5-6 to TRBJ1-4; TCRdb outputs TRBD1, but without DNA this stays unchecked. There are 16 residues in the CDR3. No DNA is given. Germline V gives CDR1 SGHDT, CDR2 YYEEEE. The CDR3 is CASSWTGGQRNEKLFF.

V gene TRBV10-3 combines with J gene TRBJ2-1; TCRdb selects TRBD2, and the lack of DNA leaves this call unchecked. Germline lookup yields CDR1 ENHRY and CDR2 SYGVKD. The CDR3 length is 15 residues. DNA is not on record. CDR3 sequence: CAISEAGINENEQFF.

The chain combines TRBV10-3 with TRBJ2-7; the TCRdb call, TRBD1, lacks DNA for checking. The germline gives CDR1 ENHRY, CDR2 SYGVKD. The CDR3 runs 14 residues. A DNA sequence was not provided. This CDR3 is CAIGGTGIPSEQYF.

J is TRBJ2-7 and V is TRBV5-4; TCRdb's D call, TRBD2, is unchecked because there is no DNA. CDR1 is SGHNT, CDR2 YYREEE, per germline (reference sequence). This CDR3 comprises 14 residues. Only the protein is available. CDR3: CASSAGGYTYEQYF.

The chain links TRBV6-1 to TRBJ2-7; TCRdb calls TRBD2, which cannot be checked without DNA. The CDR3 consists of 14 residues. No coding sequence is recorded. CDR1 and CDR2 (germline): MNHNS, SASEGT. CDR3 amino acids: CASSRSSPYYEQYF.

The chain has TRBV10-3 and TRBJ1-2. CDR1 is ENHRY, CDR2 SYGVKD, per germline. This CDR3 is built from 13 residues. The DNA is unrecorded. CDR3 in amino acids: CAIGMGGTYGYTF.

The gene calls are TRBV15 and TRBJ1-3. CDR1 is LNHNV and CDR2 is YYDKDF in the germline V gene (reference sequence). CDR3 size: 15 residues. The nucleotide record is missing. The CDR3 loop reads CATSRGPGAGNTIYF. Filled out from reference TRBV15 and TRBJ1-3, the complete variable domain reads DAMVIQNPRYQVTQFGKPVTLSCSQTLNHNVMYWYQQKSSQAPKLLFHYYDKDFNNEADTPDNFQSRRPNTSFCFLDIRSPGLGDTAMYLCATSRGPGAGNTIYFGEGSWLTVV.

The V call is TRBV19, the J call TRBJ1-5. Germline-derived CDR1 and CDR2 are LNHDA and SQIVND (reference sequence). This CDR3 is built from 14 residues. Only the protein sequence is given. CDR3 protein: CATVRAGSNQPQHF.

This chain links TRBV28 with TRBJ2-7; the D call from TCRdb, TRBD2, cannot be confirmed without DNA. Germline V gene lookup returns CDR1 MDHEN and CDR2 SYDVKM. This CDR3 comprises 15 residues. No nucleotide data were recorded. This chain's CDR3 is CASSSGALAGNEQYF.

The chain is built from TRBV19 and TRBJ1-2. CDR1 and CDR2 (germline): LNHDA, SQIVND (reference sequence). This CDR3 has 14 residues. Only the protein is available. CDR3 loop: CASSIVGTSYGYTF. The full variable domain, rest sourced from reference TRBV19 and TRBJ1-2, is DGGITQSPKYLFRKEGQNVTLSCEQNLNHDAMYWYRQDPGQGLRLIYYSQIVNDFQKGDIAEGYSVSREKKESFPLTVTSAQKNPTAFYLCASSIVGTSYGYTFGSGTRLTVV.